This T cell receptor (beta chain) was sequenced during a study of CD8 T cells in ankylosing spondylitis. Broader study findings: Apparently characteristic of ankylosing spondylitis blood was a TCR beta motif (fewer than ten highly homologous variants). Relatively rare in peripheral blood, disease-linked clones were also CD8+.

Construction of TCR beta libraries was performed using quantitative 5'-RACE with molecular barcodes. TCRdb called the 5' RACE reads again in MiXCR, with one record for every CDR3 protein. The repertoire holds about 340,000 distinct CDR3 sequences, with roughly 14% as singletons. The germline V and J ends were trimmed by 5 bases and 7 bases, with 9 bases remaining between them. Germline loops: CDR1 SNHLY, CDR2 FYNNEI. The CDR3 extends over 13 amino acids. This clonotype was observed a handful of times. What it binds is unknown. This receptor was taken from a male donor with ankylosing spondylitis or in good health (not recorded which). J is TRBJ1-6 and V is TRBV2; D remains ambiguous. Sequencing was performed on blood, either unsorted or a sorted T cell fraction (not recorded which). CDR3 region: CASSLAENSPLHF. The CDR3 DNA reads TGTGCCAGCAGTTTGGCAGAAAATTCACCCCTCCACTTT.